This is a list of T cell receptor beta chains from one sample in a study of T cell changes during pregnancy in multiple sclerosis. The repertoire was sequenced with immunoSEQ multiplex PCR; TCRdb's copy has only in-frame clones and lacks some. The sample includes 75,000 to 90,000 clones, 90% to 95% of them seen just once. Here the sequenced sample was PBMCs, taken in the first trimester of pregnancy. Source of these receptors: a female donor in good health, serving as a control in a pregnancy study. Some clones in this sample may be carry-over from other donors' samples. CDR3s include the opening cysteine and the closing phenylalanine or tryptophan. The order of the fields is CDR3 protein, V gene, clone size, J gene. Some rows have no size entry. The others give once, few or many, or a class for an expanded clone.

cdr3_aa: CASSPGGTYEQYF
v_call: TRBV7-3
clone_size: .
j_call: TRBJ2-7

cdr3_aa: CASSWGTVNNEKLFF
v_call: TRBV5-5
clone_size: .
j_call: TRBJ1-4

cdr3_aa: CASSSTGTDHYSNQPQHF
v_call: TRBV27
clone_size: .
j_call: TRBJ1-5

cdr3_aa: CATAPGPAYEQYF
v_call: TRBV15
clone_size: .
j_call: TRBJ2-7

cdr3_aa: CASSQDAGGYGYTF
v_call: TRBV4-3
clone_size: .
j_call: TRBJ1-2

cdr3_aa: CASKRAGDYNEQFF
v_call: TRBV7-9
clone_size: .
j_call: TRBJ2-1

cdr3_aa: CATSASRDRNQPQHF
v_call: TRBV15
clone_size: .
j_call: TRBJ1-5

cdr3_aa: CASSPGQGHEKLFF
v_call: TRBV5-8
clone_size: .
j_call: TRBJ1-4

cdr3_aa: CASTLGAPIPEAFF
v_call: TRBV7-2
clone_size: .
j_call: TRBJ1-1

cdr3_aa: CASSHGGLDYGYTF
v_call: TRBV7-9
clone_size: .
j_call: TRBJ1-2

cdr3_aa: CASSRGPQDTQYF
v_call: TRBV18
clone_size: .
j_call: TRBJ2-3

cdr3_aa: CASSYSARRNSPLHF
v_call: TRBV6-5
clone_size: .
j_call: TRBJ1-6

cdr3_aa: CASSKHGTGENIQYF
v_call: TRBV6-6
clone_size: .
j_call: TRBJ2-4

cdr3_aa: CASSLAGVYSGELFF
v_call: TRBV5-4
clone_size: .
j_call: TRBJ2-2

cdr3_aa: CASSFVGAGGQETQYF
v_call: TRBV28
clone_size: .
j_call: TRBJ2-5

cdr3_aa: CASSPQGAWETQYF
v_call: TRBV14
clone_size: .
j_call: TRBJ2-5

cdr3_aa: CATSRPGTEFTDTQYF
v_call: TRBV15
clone_size: once
j_call: TRBJ2-3

cdr3_aa: CASMEGWTEAFF
v_call: TRBV6-1
clone_size: .
j_call: TRBJ1-1

cdr3_aa: CASSLERDPGAGYTF
v_call: TRBV5-6
clone_size: .
j_call: TRBJ1-2

cdr3_aa: CATSSGGLAKNIQYF
v_call: TRBV15
clone_size: .
j_call: TRBJ2-4

cdr3_aa: CASSFSGRAGDTQYF
v_call: TRBV7-2
clone_size: .
j_call: TRBJ2-3

cdr3_aa: CATQPGLAVEQYF
v_call: TRBV6-6
clone_size: .
j_call: TRBJ2-7

cdr3_aa: CASSLYGGTDTQYF
v_call: TRBV28
clone_size: .
j_call: TRBJ2-3

cdr3_aa: CASSQELGRLAGYEQYF
v_call: TRBV4-3
clone_size: .
j_call: TRBJ2-7

cdr3_aa: CASSVAGGGFISYNEQFF
v_call: TRBV9
clone_size: .
j_call: TRBJ2-1

cdr3_aa: CASSAGTSGGYEQYF
v_call: TRBV9
clone_size: .
j_call: TRBJ2-7

cdr3_aa: CATSRASGQGYTGELFF
v_call: TRBV15
clone_size: .
j_call: TRBJ2-2

cdr3_aa: CASSPVGLAGDRAKNIQYF
v_call: TRBV18
clone_size: .
j_call: TRBJ2-4

cdr3_aa: CASSSYYEQYF
v_call: TRBV5-6
clone_size: .
j_call: TRBJ2-7

cdr3_aa: CASSLVQGDYGYTF
v_call: TRBV5-4
clone_size: .
j_call: TRBJ1-2

cdr3_aa: CASSYQGHSYGYTF
v_call: TRBV6-6
clone_size: .
j_call: TRBJ1-2

cdr3_aa: CASSLTRRQATSTDTQYF
v_call: TRBV18
clone_size: once
j_call: TRBJ2-3

cdr3_aa: CASSLEGTSGSNEQFF
v_call: TRBV6-5
clone_size: .
j_call: TRBJ2-1

cdr3_aa: CASSLAEGGRPDTQYF
v_call: TRBV5-1
clone_size: .
j_call: TRBJ2-3

cdr3_aa: CASSLKRLAGADTQYF
v_call: TRBV14
clone_size: .
j_call: TRBJ2-3

cdr3_aa: CASSESGSGANVLTF
v_call: TRBV6-1
clone_size: .
j_call: TRBJ2-6

cdr3_aa: CASSSQGTYEQYF
v_call: TRBV7-6
clone_size: .
j_call: TRBJ2-7

cdr3_aa: CASSYLGRTYEQYF
v_call: TRBV6-5
clone_size: .
j_call: TRBJ2-7

cdr3_aa: CASSLRTSRNEQFF
v_call: TRBV11-2
clone_size: .
j_call: TRBJ2-1

cdr3_aa: CASSIWFSDQGSDYGYTF
v_call: TRBV19
clone_size: .
j_call: TRBJ1-2

cdr3_aa: CASSPVGGGLSYGYTF
v_call: TRBV18
clone_size: .
j_call: TRBJ1-2

cdr3_aa: CASFSLAGSDTQYF
v_call: TRBV6-5
clone_size: .
j_call: TRBJ2-3

cdr3_aa: CASSRFLSSGANVLTF
v_call: TRBV19
clone_size: .
j_call: TRBJ2-6

cdr3_aa: CASSFTGEKLFF
v_call: TRBV7-9
clone_size: .
j_call: TRBJ1-4

cdr3_aa: CASSVLGVNGYTF
v_call: TRBV5-1
clone_size: .
j_call: TRBJ1-2

cdr3_aa: CASLKRRRGPFLFGTDTQYF
v_call: TRBV2
clone_size: .
j_call: TRBJ2-3

cdr3_aa: CASSPKSGLADYEQYF
v_call: TRBV4-3
clone_size: .
j_call: TRBJ2-7

cdr3_aa: CASAEGGGTDTQYF
v_call: TRBV6-5
clone_size: .
j_call: TRBJ2-3

cdr3_aa: CASVTGSSLPDGYTF
v_call: TRBV28
clone_size: .
j_call: TRBJ1-2

cdr3_aa: CASSNLGSSYNSPLHF
v_call: TRBV9
clone_size: .
j_call: TRBJ1-6

cdr3_aa: CASSLESLTYNEQFF
v_call: TRBV7-6
clone_size: .
j_call: TRBJ2-1